These 12 T cell receptor beta chains share one sample of origin, sequenced in a study of T cell responses to AZD1222 COVID-19 vaccine. This table comes from immunoSEQ multiplex PCR, and its TCRdb copy is limited to in-frame clones, with some not included. The data show about 86,000 clones, roughly nine tenths seen once. The material was peripheral blood, obtained on day 0 of AZD1222 vaccination. The origin of the receptors is an adult in good health.

The chain recombines TRBV28 with TRBJ1-3, with a tentative D call TRBD1 (5 bases). CDR1 MDHEN and CDR2 SYDVKM come from the germline V gene. V was clipped by 5 bases and J by 6 bases, with 14 bases between them. CDR3 size: 14 residues. CDR3 in amino acids: CASSLPGRSNTIYF. Written as DNA, the CDR3 is TGTGCCAGCAGTCTTCCGGGACGATCAAACACCATATATTTT.

The gene calls are TRBV24-1 and TRBJ2-2; TRBD1 or TRBD2 may be the D gene (5 bases each). The CDR3 has 14 residues. Deletions cut 10 bases from V and 6 bases from J, with 17 bases between. Germline V gene data show CDR1 as KGHDR and CDR2 as SFDVKD. In nucleotides, the CDR3 is TGTGCCACTGAACCCGGGGCCCGGGCCGGGGAGCTGTTTTTT. Amino acids: CATEPGARAGELFF.

This clone was counted a single time. The rearrangement joins TRBV4-2 to TRBJ2-5, with D maybe TRBD2 (6 bases). The CDR3 has 14 residues. Germline V gene sequence: CDR1 LGHNA, CDR2 YNFKEQ. The V end was cut by 1 base, the J end by 1 base, with 7 bases between. The CDR3 region has the DNA TGTGCCAGCAGCCAAGGGGGGGTCCAAGAGACCCAGTACTTC. Its translation: CASSQGGVQETQYF.

This chain links TRBV5-1 with TRBJ2-2; D gene ambiguous. The V gene lost 2 bases and the J gene lost 2 bases, with 10 bases spanning the gap. This CDR3 comprises 15 residues. Germline V lookup: CDR1 SGHRS, CDR2 YFSETQ. The CDR3 protein is CASSFAVGNTGELFF. CDR3 bases: TGCGCCAGCAGCTTTGCGGTGGGAAACACCGGGGAGCTGTTTTTT.

V gene TRBV7-2 combines with J gene TRBJ2-5, with 9 bases fitting TRBD1. Germline assignment: CDR1 SGHTA and CDR2 FQGNSA. J lost 5 bases, V lost 5 bases, and 6 bases had no gene match. The CDR3 length is 14 residues. The CDR3, as DNA: TGTGCCAGCAGCAGTGGGGACAGGGTTGAGACCCAGTACTTC. Its protein is CASSSGDRVETQYF.

This chain uses TRBV5-1 with TRBJ2-1; tentatively, D is TRBD1 (7 bases). V was cut by 3 bases and J by 14 bases, with 12 bases left in between. Germline lookup yields CDR1 SGHRS and CDR2 YFSETQ. There are 11 residues in the CDR3. CDR3 residues: CASSSDREEFF. In nucleotides, the CDR3 is TGCGCCAGCAGCTCTGACAGGGAGGAGTTCTTC.

The V gene is TRBV28, the J gene TRBJ2-7; 11 bases map to TRBD2. The CDR3 totals 16 residues. CDR1 and CDR2 from the germline V gene are MDHEN and SYDVKM. With 2 bases clipped from V and 9 bases from J, the junction kept 12 bases outside the gene matches. The CDR3 loop reads CASSLHQLAGDFRQYF. DNA of the CDR3: TGTGCCAGCAGTTTACACCAACTAGCGGGAGATTTCCGGCAGTACTTC.

The rearrangement links TRBV2 to TRBJ1-1; maybe TRBD1 (5 bases). Germline CDR1 is SNHLY and CDR2 is FYNNEI. V lost 3 bases and J 1 base, leaving 9 bases between the germline ends. This CDR3 region has 14 residues. CDR3 sequence (DNA): TGTGCCAGCAGTGACCAGGGACCGAACACTGAAGCTTTCTTT. Protein product: CASSDQGPNTEAFF.

This clone was recorded once. CDR3 protein: CASRDPGRYPSPLHF. The CDR3 coding sequence is TGCGCCAGCAGGGACCCAGGGAGGTACCCTTCACCCCTCCACTTT. The V and J genes are TRBV5-1 and TRBJ1-6; the D gene is possibly TRBD1 (5 bases). CDR1 SGHRS and CDR2 YFSETQ come from the germline V gene. Trimming shortened V by 5 bases and J by 9 bases, and 18 bases separated the two germline ends. CDR3 length equals 15 residues. The complete variable domain, with remaining parts taken from reference TRBV5-1 and TRBJ1-6, reads KAGVTQTPRYLIKTRGQQVTLSCSPISGHRSVSWYQQTPGQGLQFLFEYFSETQRNKGNFPGRFSGRQFSNSRSEMNVSTLELGDSALYLCASRDPGRYPSPLHFGNGTRLTVT.

This sequence joins TRBV6-5 and TRBJ1-5; 7 bases line up with TRBD1. CDR1 MNHEY and CDR2 SVGAGI come from the germline V gene. The CDR3 totals 15 residues. Trimming at V came to 6 bases and at J to 0 bases, leaving 5 bases not matched to a gene. CDR3 DNA: TGTGCCAGCAGACCGACAGGGTATAGCAATCAGCCCCAGCATTTT. Translating gives CASRPTGYSNQPQHF.

In its sample, this clone was seen once. V is TRBV19 and J is TRBJ1-6, with 7 bases lining up with TRBD1. This CDR3 comprises 13 residues. Germline CDR1 is LNHDA and CDR2 is SQIVND (reference sequence). The ends lost 6 bases at V and 9 bases at J; junction bases unmatched: 5. In nucleotides, the CDR3 is TGTGCCAGTAGCGACAGGGTGTCTTCACCCCTCCACTTT. This translates into CASSDRVSSPLHF. The variable domain in full, with the rest retrieved from reference TRBV19 and TRBJ1-6, is DGGITQSPKYLFRKEGQNVTLSCEQNLNHDAMYWYRQDPGQGLRLIYYSQIVNDFQKGDIAEGYSVSREKKESFPLTVTSAQKNPTAFYLCASSDRVSSPLHFGNGTRLTVT.

The CDR3 loop reads CASSQQGYSPLHF. The CDR3 DNA reads as TGTGCCAGCAGCCAGCAGGGGTATTCACCCCTCCACTTT. The J gene is TRBJ1-6, the V gene TRBV14; TRBD1 might be the D (6 bases). The CDR3 is made up of 13 amino acids. Germline CDR1 and CDR2: SGHDN and FVKESK. The V gene lost 3 bases and the J gene lost 8 bases, with 8 bases spanning the gap.